This T cell receptor beta chain was obtained from a study of PD-L1 blockade in urothelial cancer. The CDR3 has 14 amino acids. Germline CDR1 reads MNHNS; CDR2 reads SASEGT. V lost 1 base, J lost 7 bases, and 13 bases lay in between. Using immunoSEQ multiplex PCR, the repertoire was profiled, and TCRdb retains in-frame clones only, with some absent. The sample lists about 84,000 clones, about 80% occurring once. Sample numbers ranged from 1 to 8 per patient, encompassing pretreatment and on-treatment collections. The sequence came from a man in his 70s with urothelial cancer. Source: PBMCs, taken around atezolizumab (anti-PD-L1) treatment. V gene TRBV6-1 combines with J gene TRBJ2-5; D possibly corresponds to TRBD1 (5 bases). The CDR3 DNA is TGTGCCAGCAGTGAAGGAGGCAGGGCTCCGACCCAGTACTTC. Protein product: CASSEGGRAPTQYF.